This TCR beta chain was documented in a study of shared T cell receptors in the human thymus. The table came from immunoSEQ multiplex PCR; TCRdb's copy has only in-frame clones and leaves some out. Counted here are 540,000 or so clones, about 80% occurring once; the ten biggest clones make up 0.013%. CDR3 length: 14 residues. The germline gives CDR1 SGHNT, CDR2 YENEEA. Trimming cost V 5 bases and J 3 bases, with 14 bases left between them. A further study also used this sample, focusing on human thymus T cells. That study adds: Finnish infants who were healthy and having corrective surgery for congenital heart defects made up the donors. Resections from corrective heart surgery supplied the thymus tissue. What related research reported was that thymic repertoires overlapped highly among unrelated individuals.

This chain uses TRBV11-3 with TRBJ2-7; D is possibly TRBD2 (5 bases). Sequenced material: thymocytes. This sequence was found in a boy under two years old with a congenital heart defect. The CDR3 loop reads CASSPSFDGYEQYF. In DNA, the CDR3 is TGTGCCAGCAGCCCTAGCTTCGACGGCTACGAGCAGTACTTC.